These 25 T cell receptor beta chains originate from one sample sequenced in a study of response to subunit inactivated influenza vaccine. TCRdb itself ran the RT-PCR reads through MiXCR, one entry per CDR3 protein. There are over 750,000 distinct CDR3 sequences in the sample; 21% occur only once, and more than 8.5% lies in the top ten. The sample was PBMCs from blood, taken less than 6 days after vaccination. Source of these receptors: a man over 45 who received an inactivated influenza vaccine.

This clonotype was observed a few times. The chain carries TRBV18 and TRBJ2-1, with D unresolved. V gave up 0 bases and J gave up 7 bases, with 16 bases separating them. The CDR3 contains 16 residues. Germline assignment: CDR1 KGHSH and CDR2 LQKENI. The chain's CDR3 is CASSPPTGLVPNEQFF. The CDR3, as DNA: TGTGCCAGCTCACCACCGACGGGTCTTGTCCCGAATGAGCAGTTCTTC.

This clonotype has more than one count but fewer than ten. This chain's CDR3 is CASSLATGANYGYTF. In nucleotides, the CDR3 is TGTGCCAGCAGCTTAGCAACAGGGGCTAACTATGGCTACACCTTC. The V gene is TRBV11-2, the J gene TRBJ1-2; 7 nucleotides line up with TRBD1. Losses at the gene ends were 1 base for V and 0 bases for J; bases not matched to a gene: 2. CDR1 and CDR2 (germline): SGHAT, FQNNGV. CDR3 length equals 15 residues. Together with reference TRBV11-2 and TRBJ1-2, the CDR3 gives the full variable domain: EAGVAQSPRYKIIEKRQSVAFWCNPISGHATLYWYQQILGQGPKLLIQFQNNGVVDDSQLPKDRFSAERLKGVDSTLKIQPAKLEDSAVYLCASSLATGANYGYTFGSGTRLTVV.

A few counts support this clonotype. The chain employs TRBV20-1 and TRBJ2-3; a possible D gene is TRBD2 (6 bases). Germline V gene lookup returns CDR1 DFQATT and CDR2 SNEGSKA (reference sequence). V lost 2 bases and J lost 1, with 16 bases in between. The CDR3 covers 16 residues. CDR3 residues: CSARWGGGRGTDTQYF. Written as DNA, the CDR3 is TGCAGTGCTAGATGGGGCGGAGGGCGGGGCACAGATACGCAGTATTTT.

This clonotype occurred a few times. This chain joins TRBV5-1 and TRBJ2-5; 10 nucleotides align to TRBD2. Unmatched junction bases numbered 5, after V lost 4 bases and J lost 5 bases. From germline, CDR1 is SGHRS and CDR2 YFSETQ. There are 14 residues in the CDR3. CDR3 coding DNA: TGCGCCAGCAGCAGCGGGAGGGTGTTGGAGACCCAGTACTTC. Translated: CASSSGRVLETQYF. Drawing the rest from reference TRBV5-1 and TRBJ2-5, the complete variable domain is KAGVTQTPRYLIKTRGQQVTLSCSPISGHRSVSWYQQTPGQGLQFLFEYFSETQRNKGNFPGRFSGRQFSNSRSEMNVSTLELGDSALYLCASSSGRVLETQYFGPGTRLLVL.

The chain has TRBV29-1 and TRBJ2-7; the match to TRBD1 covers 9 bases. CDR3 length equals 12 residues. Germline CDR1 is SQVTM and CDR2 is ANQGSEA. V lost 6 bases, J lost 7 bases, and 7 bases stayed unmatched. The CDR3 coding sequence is TGCAGCGTCTTGACAGGGGGGTGGGAGCAGTACTTC. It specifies CSVLTGGWEQYF.

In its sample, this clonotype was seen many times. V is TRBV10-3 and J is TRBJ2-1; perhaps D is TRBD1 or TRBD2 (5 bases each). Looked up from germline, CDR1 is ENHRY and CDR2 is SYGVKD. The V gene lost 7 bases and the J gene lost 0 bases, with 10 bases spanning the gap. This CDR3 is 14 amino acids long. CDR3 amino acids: CAINRDPSYNEQFF. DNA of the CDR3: TGTGCCATCAACCGGGACCCCTCCTACAATGAGCAGTTCTTC.

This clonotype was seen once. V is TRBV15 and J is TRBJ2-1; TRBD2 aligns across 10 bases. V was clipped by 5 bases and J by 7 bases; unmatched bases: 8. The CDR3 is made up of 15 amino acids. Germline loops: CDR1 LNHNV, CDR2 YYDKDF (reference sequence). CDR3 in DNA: TGTGCCACCAGCCGAGCGGGAGGGCCGAGGAATGAGCAGTTCTTC. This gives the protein CATSRAGGPRNEQFF.

This CDR3 is CASSQLAGGKNNEQFF. For the CDR3, the DNA is TGTGCCAGCAGCCAACTAGCGGGGGGGAAAAACAATGAGCAGTTCTTC. The chain uses TRBV14 and TRBJ2-1; 12 bases fit TRBD2. The V and J ends lost 2 bases and 5 bases, in that order; junction bases with no gene match: 4. CDR1 is SGHDN, CDR2 FVKESK, per germline. The CDR3 extends over 16 amino acids.

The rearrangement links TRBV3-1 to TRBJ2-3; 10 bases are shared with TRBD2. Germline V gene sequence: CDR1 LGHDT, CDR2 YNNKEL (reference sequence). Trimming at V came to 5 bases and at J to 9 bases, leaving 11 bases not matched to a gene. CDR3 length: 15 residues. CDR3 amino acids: CASSKSGLAGDTQYF. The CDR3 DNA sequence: TGTGCCAGCAGCAAATCGGGCCTAGCGGGAGACACGCAGTATTTT.

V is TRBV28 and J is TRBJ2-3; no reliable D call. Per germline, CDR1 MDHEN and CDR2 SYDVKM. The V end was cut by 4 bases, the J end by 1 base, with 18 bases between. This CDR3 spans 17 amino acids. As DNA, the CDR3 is TGTGCCAGCAGTTCCCCCTCCTTTAGAGCCGGCACAGATACGCAGTATTTT. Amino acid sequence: CASSSPSFRAGTDTQYF.

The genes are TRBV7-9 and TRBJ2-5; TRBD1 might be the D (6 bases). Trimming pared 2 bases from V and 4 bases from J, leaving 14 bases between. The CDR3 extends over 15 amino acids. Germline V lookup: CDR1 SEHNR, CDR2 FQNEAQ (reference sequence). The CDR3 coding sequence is TGTGCCAGCAGCTTACGGTCACAGGGAAGAGAGACCCAGTACTTC. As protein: CASSLRSQGRETQYF.

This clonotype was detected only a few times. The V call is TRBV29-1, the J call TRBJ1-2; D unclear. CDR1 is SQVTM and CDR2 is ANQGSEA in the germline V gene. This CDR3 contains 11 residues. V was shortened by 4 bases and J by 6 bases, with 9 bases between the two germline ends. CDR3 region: CSVASRDGYTF. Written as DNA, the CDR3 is TGCAGCGTTGCGTCCAGAGATGGCTACACCTTC. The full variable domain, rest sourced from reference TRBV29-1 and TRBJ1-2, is SAVISQKPSRDICQRGTSLTIQCQVDSQVTMMFWYRQQPGQSLTLIATANQGSEATYESGFVIDKFPISRPNLTFSTLTVSNMSPEDSSIYLCSVASRDGYTFGSGTRLTVV.

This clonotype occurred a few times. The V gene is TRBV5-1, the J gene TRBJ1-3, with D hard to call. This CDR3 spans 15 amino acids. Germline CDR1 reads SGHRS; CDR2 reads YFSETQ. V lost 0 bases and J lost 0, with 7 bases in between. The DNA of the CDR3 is TGCGCCAGCAGCTTGGACATAACCTCTGGAAACACCATATATTTT. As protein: CASSLDITSGNTIYF.

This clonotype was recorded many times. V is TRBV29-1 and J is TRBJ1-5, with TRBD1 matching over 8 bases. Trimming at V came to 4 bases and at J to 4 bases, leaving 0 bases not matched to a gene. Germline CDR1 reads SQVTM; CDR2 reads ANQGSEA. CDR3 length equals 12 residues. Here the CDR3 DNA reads TGCAGCGTTGGACAGGGGAATCAGCCCCAGCATTTT. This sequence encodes CSVGQGNQPQHF.

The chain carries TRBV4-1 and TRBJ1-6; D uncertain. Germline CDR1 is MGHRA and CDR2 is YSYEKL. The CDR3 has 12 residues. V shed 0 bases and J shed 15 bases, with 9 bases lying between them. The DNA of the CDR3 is TGCGCCAGCAGCCAAGAGGTTGGGAACCTCCACTTT. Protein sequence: CASSQEVGNLHF.

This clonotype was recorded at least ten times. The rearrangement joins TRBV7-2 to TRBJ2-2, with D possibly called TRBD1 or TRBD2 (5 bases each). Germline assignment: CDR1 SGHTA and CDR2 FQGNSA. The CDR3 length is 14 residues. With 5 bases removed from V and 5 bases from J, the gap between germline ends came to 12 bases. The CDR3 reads CASSLWGRTGELFF. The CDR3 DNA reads TGTGCCAGCAGCCTATGGGGACGGACCGGGGAGCTGTTTTTT.

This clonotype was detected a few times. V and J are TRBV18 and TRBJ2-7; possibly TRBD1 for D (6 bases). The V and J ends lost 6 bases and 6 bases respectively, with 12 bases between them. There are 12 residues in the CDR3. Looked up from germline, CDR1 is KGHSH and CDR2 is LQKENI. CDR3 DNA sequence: TGTGCCAGCTCCCCGACAGGTTTCGAGCAGTACTTC. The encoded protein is CASSPTGFEQYF.

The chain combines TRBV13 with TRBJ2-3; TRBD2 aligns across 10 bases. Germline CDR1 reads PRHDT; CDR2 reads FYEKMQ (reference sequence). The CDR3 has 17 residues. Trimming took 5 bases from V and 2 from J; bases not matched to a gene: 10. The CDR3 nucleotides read TGTGCCAGCAGCCCGGAACTAGCGGGGACTAACACAGATACGCAGTATTTT. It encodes CASSPELAGTNTDTQYF.

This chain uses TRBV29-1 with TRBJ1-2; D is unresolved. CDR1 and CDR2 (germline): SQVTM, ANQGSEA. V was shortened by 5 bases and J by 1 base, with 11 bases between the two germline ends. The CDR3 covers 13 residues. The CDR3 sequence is CSVPGRDNYGYTF. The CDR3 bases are TGCAGCGTTCCCGGACGGGATAACTATGGCTACACCTTC.

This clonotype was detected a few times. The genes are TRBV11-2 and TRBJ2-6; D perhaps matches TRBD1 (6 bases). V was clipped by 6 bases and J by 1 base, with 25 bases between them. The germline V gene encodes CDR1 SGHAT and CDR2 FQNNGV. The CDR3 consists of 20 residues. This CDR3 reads CASRHSTGSIMGSGANVLTF. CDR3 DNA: TGTGCCAGCAGACATTCGACAGGTTCGATAATGGGTTCTGGGGCCAACGTCCTGACTTTC.

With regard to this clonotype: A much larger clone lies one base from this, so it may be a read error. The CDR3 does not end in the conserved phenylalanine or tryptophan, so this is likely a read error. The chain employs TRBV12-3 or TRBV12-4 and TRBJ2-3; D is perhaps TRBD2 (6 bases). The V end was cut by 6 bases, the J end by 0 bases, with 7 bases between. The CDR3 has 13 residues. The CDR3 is CASRGTSTDTQYY. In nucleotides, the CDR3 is TGTGCCAGCAGAGGGACTAGCACAGATACGCAGTATTAT.

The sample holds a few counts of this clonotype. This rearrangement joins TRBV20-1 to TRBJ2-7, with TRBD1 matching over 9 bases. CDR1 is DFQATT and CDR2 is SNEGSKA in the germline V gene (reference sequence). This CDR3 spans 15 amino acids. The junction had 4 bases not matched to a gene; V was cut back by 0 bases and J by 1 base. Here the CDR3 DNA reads TGCAGTGCTAGAGAAACCGGGACAGGGTCCTACGAGCAGTACTTC. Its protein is CSARETGTGSYEQYF.

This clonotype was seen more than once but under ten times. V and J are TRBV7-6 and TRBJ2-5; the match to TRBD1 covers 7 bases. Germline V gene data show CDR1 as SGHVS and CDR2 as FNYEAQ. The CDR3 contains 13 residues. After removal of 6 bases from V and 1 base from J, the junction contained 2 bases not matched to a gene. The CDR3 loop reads CASRDRAQETQYF. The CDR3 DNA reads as TGTGCCAGCAGAGACAGGGCCCAAGAGACCCAGTACTTC.

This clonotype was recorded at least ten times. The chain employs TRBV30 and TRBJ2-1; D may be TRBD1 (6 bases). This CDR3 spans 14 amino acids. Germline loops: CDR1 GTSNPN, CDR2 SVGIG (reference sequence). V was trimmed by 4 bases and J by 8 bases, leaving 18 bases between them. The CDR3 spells CAWTPPGALDEQFF. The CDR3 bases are TGTGCCTGGACCCCTCCAGGGGCCTTGGATGAGCAGTTCTTC.

The CDR3 protein is CSAAGQGLYGYTF. In DNA, the CDR3 is TGCAGTGCCGCGGGACAGGGACTATATGGCTACACCTTC. The chain is built from TRBV20-1 and TRBJ1-2; TRBD1 aligns across 9 bases. The CDR3 is made up of 13 amino acids. V lost 6 bases, J lost 5 bases, and 7 bases stayed unmatched. CDR1 and CDR2 (germline): DFQATT, SNEGSKA (reference sequence).